Below are 15 T cell receptor beta chains sequenced from a single sample in a study of blood T cell repertoires in COVID-19. Generated by immunoSEQ multiplex PCR, the TCRdb table keeps only in-frame clones and is missing some. This repertoire shows 140,000 to 150,000 clones, 80% found once; its top ten account for about 4%. Sequencing was carried out using peripheral blood. These receptors originate from a man aged 70-80 years who had recovered from COVID-19.

This chain connects TRBV2 to TRBJ1-5; D is undetermined. The CDR3 runs 13 residues. Germline lookup yields CDR1 SNHLY and CDR2 FYNNEI. The germline V and J ends were trimmed by 3 bases and 7 bases, with 10 bases remaining between them. The CDR3 DNA follows: TGTGCCAGCAGTGACACGAGGCAACAGCCCCAGCATTTT. Translation: CASSDTRQQPQHF.

V usage is TRBV5-1 and J usage is TRBJ2-5, with TRBD1 identical over 7 bases. Germline loops: CDR1 SGHRS, CDR2 YFSETQ. The CDR3 is made up of 15 amino acids. With 3 bases clipped from V and 1 base from J, the junction kept 6 bases outside the gene matches. DNA of the CDR3: TGCGCCAGCAGCTCGTCCGGGACAGCCCAAGAGACCCAGTACTTC. It encodes CASSSSGTAQETQYF.

The genes are TRBV4-1 and TRBJ1-4; D gene ambiguous. Germline lookup yields CDR1 MGHRA and CDR2 YSYEKL. There are 15 residues in the CDR3. V lost 0 bases and J 8 bases, leaving 13 bases between the germline ends. CDR3 DNA: TGCGCCAGCAGCCAAGATCCGGGATGGAGAGAAAAACTGTTTTTT. Protein sequence: CASSQDPGWREKLFF.

This clone was picked up one time. This chain connects TRBV27 to TRBJ2-1; 12 bases line up with TRBD2. CDR1 is MNHEY, CDR2 SMNVEV, per germline (reference sequence). This CDR3 has 17 residues. V shed 1 base and J 4 bases; nucleotides not matched to a gene: 5. CDR3 residues: CASSLWTSGNYYNEQFF. In DNA form, the CDR3 reads TGTGCCAGCAGTTTATGGACTAGCGGGAACTATTACAATGAGCAGTTCTTC.

This chain connects TRBV7-9 to TRBJ2-1; possibly TRBD1 for D (6 bases). The ends were cut back, 0 bases at V and 0 bases at J, with 12 bases in the middle. The CDR3 runs to 17 residues. In germline, CDR1 is SEHNR, CDR2 FQNEAQ (reference sequence). The CDR3 sequence: CASSLAPTGSSYNEQFF. The CDR3, as DNA: TGTGCCAGCAGCTTAGCTCCCACAGGGAGCTCCTACAATGAGCAGTTCTTC.

For the CDR3, the DNA is TGTGCCAGCAGCTCGACAGGGTATGGCTACACCTTC. This gives the protein CASSSTGYGYTF. V usage is TRBV7-2 and J usage is TRBJ1-2; 7 bases agree with TRBD1. This CDR3 is 12 amino acids long. Losses at the gene ends were 4 bases for V and 5 bases for J; bases not matched to a gene: 1. Germline-derived CDR1 and CDR2 are SGHTA and FQGNSA.

This clone was found once. In DNA, the CDR3 is TGTGCCAGCAGCATTCGACAGGGCCAAGCGACAAATTCACCCCTCCACTTT. The encoded protein is CASSIRQGQATNSPLHF. The genes are TRBV7-8 and TRBJ1-6; 7 positions match TRBD1. Losses at the gene ends were 5 bases for V and 7 bases for J; bases not matched to a gene: 14. The CDR3 totals 17 residues. Germline V lookup: CDR1 SGHVS, CDR2 FQNEAQ.

The rearrangement uses TRBV19 and TRBJ1-1, with TRBD1 as a possible D gene (6 bases). CDR1 is LNHDA, CDR2 SQIVND, per germline (reference sequence). CDR3 length equals 15 residues. V lost 7 bases and J 2 bases, leaving 17 bases between the germline ends. The CDR3 nucleotides read TGTGCCAGTACCGAGAGGGGGGGGCCTAACACTGAAGCTTTCTTT. Its translation: CASTERGGPNTEAFF.

The chain combines TRBV7-2 with TRBJ2-3; 12 positions agree with TRBD2. With 1 base clipped from V and 3 bases from J, the junction kept 8 bases outside the gene matches. CDR3 length equals 18 residues. CDR1 SGHTA and CDR2 FQGNSA come from the germline V gene. CDR3 protein: CASSLGLAGVSLTDTQYF. DNA for the CDR3: TGTGCCAGCAGCTTAGGACTAGCGGGAGTGTCACTGACAGATACGCAGTATTTT. Variable domain in full (rest from reference TRBV7-2 and TRBJ2-3): GAGVSQSPSNKVTEKGKDVELRCDPISGHTALYWYRQSLGQGLEFLIYFQGNSAPDKSGLPSDRFSAERTGGSVSTLTIQRTQQEDSAVYLCASSLGLAGVSLTDTQYFGPGTRLTVL.

The V call is TRBV11-2, the J call TRBJ2-5, with 7 bases matching TRBD2. The CDR3 covers 14 residues. Germline V CDR1 and CDR2: SGHAT, FQNNGV. V lost 5 bases, J lost 4 bases, and 7 bases stayed unmatched. CDR3 loop: CASSPRAGVETQYF. The CDR3 DNA follows: TGTGCCAGCAGCCCTAGGGCGGGAGTAGAGACCCAGTACTTC.

This clone has just one count. The chain is built from TRBV6-4 and TRBJ2-3; weak D call: TRBD1 (6 bases). The CDR3 is made up of 14 amino acids. V was trimmed by 6 bases and J by 3 bases, leaving 13 bases between them. Germline V gives CDR1 MRHNA, CDR2 SNTAGT. The CDR3 DNA follows: TGTGCCAGCAGCCAGAATCAGGGGACAGATACGCAGTATTTT. Protein product: CASSQNQGTDTQYF.

V gene TRBV18 combines with J gene TRBJ2-1; 7 bases are shared with TRBD2. Germline CDR1 and CDR2: KGHSH and LQKENI. J gave up 0 bases and V 5 bases, and 10 bases lay outside the gene matches. The CDR3 length is 17 residues. The CDR3 DNA sequence: TGTGCCAGCTCAAATCGAGCTAGCGGAAACTCCTACAATGAGCAGTTCTTC. It is translated as CASSNRASGNSYNEQFF.

This chain joins TRBV30 and TRBJ2-3; TRBD2 is a possible D gene (8 bases). The CDR3 loop spans 15 amino acids. Germline CDR1 and CDR2: GTSNPN and SVGIG (reference sequence). V lost 5 bases to trimming and J lost 1 base, with 16 bases between them. This chain's CDR3 is CAWSLAGQRTDTQYF. CDR3 bases: TGTGCCTGGTCCTTAGCGGGACAGCGCACAGATACGCAGTATTTT.

The J gene is TRBJ2-7, the V gene TRBV10-2; D gene uncertain. The CDR3 sequence is 13 residues long. Between the trimmed V and J ends, which lost 4 bases and 5 bases, there was a span of 12 bases. The germline gives CDR1 WSHSY, CDR2 SAAADI. The CDR3 DNA reads TGCGCCAGCAGTGTGGTGTCGGCGGACGAGCAGTACTTC. It encodes CASSVVSADEQYF.

This rearrangement joins TRBV5-1 to TRBJ2-3; 7 nucleotides match TRBD2. This CDR3 comprises 16 residues. After removal of 4 bases from V and 5 bases from J, the junction contained 13 bases not matched to a gene. CDR1 and CDR2 from the germline V gene are SGHRS and YFSETQ. CDR3 sequence reads: CASSRGLADLLDTQYF. CDR3 in DNA: TGCGCCAGCAGCCGTGGGCTAGCGGATTTATTAGATACGCAGTATTTT.